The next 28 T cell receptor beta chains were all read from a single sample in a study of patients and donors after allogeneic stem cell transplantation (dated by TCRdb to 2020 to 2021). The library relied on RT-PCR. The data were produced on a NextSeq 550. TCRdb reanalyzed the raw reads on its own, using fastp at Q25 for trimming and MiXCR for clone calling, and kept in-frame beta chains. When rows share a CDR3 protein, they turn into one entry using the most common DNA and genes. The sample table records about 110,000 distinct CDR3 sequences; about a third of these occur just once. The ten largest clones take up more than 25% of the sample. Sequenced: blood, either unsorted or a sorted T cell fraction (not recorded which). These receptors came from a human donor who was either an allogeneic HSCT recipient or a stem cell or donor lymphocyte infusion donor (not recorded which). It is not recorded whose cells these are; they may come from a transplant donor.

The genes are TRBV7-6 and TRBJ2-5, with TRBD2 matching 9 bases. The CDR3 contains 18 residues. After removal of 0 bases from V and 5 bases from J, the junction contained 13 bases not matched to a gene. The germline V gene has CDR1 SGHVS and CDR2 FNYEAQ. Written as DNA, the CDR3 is TGTGCCAGCAGCTTAGCTGCGGTGGCTAGCGGGATTAGTGAGACCCAGTACTTC. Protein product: CASSLAAVASGISETQYF.

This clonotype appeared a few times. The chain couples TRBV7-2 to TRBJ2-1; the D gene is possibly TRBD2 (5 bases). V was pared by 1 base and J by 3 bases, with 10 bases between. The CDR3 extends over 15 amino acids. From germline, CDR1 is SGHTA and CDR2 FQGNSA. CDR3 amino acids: CASSLGQAGYNEQFF. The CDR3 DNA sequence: TGTGCCAGCAGCTTAGGGCAGGCGGGCTACAATGAGCAGTTCTTC. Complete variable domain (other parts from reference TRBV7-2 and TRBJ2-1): GAGVSQSPSNKVTEKGKDVELRCDPISGHTALYWYRQSLGQGLEFLIYFQGNSAPDKSGLPSDRFSAERTGGSVSTLTIQRTQQEDSAVYLCASSLGQAGYNEQFFGPGTRLTVL.

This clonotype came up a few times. The DNA of the CDR3 is TGCAGTGCTAGATTGTTAAACTATGGCTACACCTTC. It codes for CSARLLNYGYTF. This chain links TRBV20-1 with TRBJ1-2; D uncertain. This CDR3 contains 12 residues. The germline V and J ends were trimmed by 2 bases and 2 bases, with 6 bases remaining between them. Germline CDR1 is DFQATT and CDR2 is SNEGSKA (reference sequence).

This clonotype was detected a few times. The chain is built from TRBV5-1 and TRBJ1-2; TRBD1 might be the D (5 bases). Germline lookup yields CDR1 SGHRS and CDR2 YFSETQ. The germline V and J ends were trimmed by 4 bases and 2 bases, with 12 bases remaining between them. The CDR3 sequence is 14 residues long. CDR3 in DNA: TGCGCCAGCAGCCCCCAAGGGGAGAACTATGGCTACACCTTC. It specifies CASSPQGENYGYTF. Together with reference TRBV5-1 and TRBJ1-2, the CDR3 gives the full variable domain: KAGVTQTPRYLIKTRGQQVTLSCSPISGHRSVSWYQQTPGQGLQFLFEYFSETQRNKGNFPGRFSGRQFSNSRSEMNVSTLELGDSALYLCASSPQGENYGYTFGSGTRLTVV.

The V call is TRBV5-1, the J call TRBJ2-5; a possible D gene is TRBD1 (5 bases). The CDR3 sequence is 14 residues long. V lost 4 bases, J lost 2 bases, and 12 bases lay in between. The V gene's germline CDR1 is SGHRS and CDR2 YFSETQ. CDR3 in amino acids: CASSQHRIQETQYF. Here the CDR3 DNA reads TGCGCCAGCAGCCAACACAGGATTCAAGAGACCCAGTACTTC.

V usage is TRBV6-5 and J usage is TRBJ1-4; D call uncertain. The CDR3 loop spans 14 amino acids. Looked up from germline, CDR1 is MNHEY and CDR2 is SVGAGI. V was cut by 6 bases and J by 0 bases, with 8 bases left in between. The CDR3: CASRPRPTNEKLFF. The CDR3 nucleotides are TGTGCCAGCAGACCGAGGCCAACTAATGAAAAACTGTTTTTT.

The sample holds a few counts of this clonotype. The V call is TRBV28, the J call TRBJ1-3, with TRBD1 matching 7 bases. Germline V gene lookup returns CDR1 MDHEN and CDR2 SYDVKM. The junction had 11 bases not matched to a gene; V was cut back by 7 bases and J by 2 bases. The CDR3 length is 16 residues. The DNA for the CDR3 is TGTGCCAGCAAACTCCCCGGGGACAGACCTGGAAACACCATATATTTT. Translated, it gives CASKLPGDRPGNTIYF.

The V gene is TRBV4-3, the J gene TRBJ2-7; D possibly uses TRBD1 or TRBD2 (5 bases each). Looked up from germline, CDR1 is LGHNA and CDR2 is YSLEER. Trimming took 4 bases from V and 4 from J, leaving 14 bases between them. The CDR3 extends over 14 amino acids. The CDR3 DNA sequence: TGCGCCAGCAGCCCTGGGACGGGAACTTACGAGCAGTACTTC. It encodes CASSPGTGTYEQYF.

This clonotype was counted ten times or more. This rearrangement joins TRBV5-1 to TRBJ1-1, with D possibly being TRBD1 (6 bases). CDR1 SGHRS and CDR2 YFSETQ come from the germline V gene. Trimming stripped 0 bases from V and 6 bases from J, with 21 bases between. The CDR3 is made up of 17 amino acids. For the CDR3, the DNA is TGCGCCAGCAGCTTGGAGAGGAAGATGTCGGGGGCCCCTGAAGCTTTCTTT. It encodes CASSLERKMSGAPEAFF.

The chain's CDR3 is CASSLPTGIRETQYF. The CDR3 nucleotides are TGTGCCAGCAGCTTACCGACAGGAATTCGAGAGACCCAGTACTTC. V is TRBV7-2 and J is TRBJ2-5, with D perhaps TRBD1 (6 bases). This CDR3 region has 15 residues. Germline CDR1 and CDR2: SGHTA and FQGNSA. V lost 2 bases and J 4 bases, leaving 14 bases between the germline ends.

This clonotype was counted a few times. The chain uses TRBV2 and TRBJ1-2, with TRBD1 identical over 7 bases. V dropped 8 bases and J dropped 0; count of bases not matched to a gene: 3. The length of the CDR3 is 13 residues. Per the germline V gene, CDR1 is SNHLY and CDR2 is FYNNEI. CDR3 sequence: CASRDRTNYGYTF. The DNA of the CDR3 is TGTGCCAGCCGGGACAGAACTAACTATGGCTACACCTTC. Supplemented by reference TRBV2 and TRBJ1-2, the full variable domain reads EPEVTQTPSHQVTQMGQEVILRCVPISNHLYFYWYRQILGQKVEFLVSFYNNEISEKSEIFDDQFSVERPDGSNFTLKIRSTKLEDSAMYFCASRDRTNYGYTFGSGTRLTVV.

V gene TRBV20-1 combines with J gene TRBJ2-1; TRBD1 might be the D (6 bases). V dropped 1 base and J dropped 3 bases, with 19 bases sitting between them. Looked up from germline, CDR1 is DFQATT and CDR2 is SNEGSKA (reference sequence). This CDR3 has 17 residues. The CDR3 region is CSARVLTGTWGYNEQFF. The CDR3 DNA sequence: TGCAGTGCTAGAGTCCTTACCGGGACATGGGGCTACAATGAGCAGTTCTTC.

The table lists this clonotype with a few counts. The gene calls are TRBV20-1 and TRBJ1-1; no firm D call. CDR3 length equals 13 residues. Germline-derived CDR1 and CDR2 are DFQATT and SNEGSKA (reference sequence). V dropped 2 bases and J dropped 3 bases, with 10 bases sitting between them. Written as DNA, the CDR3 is TGCAGTGCTAGAAAAGTATTGGACACTGAAGCTTTCTTT. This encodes CSARKVLDTEAFF.

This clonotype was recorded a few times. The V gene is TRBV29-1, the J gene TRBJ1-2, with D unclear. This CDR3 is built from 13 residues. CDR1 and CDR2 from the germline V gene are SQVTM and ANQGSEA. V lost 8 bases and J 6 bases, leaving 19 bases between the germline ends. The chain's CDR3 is CSLGEVFENGYTF. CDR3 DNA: TGCAGCCTCGGGGAAGTCTTTGAAAATGGCTACACCTTC.

CDR3 in DNA: TGCAGTGCTAGGCCGCGAGCGGGAGAAGAGACCCAGTACTTC. Protein sequence: CSARPRAGEETQYF. The gene calls are TRBV20-1 and TRBJ2-5, with 8 bases that match TRBD2. The trim removed 3 bases at V and 3 bases at J, leaving 6 bases unmatched. Germline V gene lookup returns CDR1 DFQATT and CDR2 SNEGSKA (reference sequence). The length of the CDR3 is 14 residues.

CDR3 sequence: CSAPSRTDTQYF. The CDR3 DNA follows: TGCAGTGCTCCCTCCCGCACAGATACGCAGTATTTT. The chain employs TRBV20-1 and TRBJ2-3; unclear D gene. V lost 5 bases to trimming and J lost 1 base, with 7 bases between them. CDR1 and CDR2 (germline): DFQATT, SNEGSKA (reference sequence). CDR3 length equals 12 residues.

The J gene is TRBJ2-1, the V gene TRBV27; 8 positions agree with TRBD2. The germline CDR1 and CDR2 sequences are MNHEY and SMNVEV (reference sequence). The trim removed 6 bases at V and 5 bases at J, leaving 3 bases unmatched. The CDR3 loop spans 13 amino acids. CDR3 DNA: TGTGCCAGCAGCACTAGCGGTAACAATGAGCAGTTCTTC. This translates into CASSTSGNNEQFF.

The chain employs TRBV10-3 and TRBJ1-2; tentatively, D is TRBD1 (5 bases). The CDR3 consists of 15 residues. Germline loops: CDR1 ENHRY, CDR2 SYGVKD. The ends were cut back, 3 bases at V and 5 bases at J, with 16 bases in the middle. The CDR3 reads CAISDPGTDIYGYTF. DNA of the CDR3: TGTGCCATCAGTGACCCCGGGACGGATATTTATGGCTACACCTTC.

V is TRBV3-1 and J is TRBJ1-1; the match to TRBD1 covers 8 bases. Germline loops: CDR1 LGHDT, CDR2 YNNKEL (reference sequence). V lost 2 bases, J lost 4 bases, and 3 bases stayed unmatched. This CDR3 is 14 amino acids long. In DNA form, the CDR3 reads TGTGCCAGCAGCCAAAGACAGGGGACCACTGAAGCTTTCTTT. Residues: CASSQRQGTTEAFF.

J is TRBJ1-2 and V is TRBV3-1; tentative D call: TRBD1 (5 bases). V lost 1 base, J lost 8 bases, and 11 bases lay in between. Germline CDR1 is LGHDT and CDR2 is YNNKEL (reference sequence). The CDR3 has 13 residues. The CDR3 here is CASSQVERGGYTF. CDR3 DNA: TGTGCCAGCAGCCAAGTGGAGAGGGGAGGCTACACCTTC.

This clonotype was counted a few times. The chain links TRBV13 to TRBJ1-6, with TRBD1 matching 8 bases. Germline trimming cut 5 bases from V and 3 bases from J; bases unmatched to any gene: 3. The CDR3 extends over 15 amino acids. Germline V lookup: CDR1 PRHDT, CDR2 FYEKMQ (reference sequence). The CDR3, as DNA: TGTGCCAGCAGCATTGGACAGGGCTATAATTCACCCCTCCACTTT. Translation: CASSIGQGYNSPLHF. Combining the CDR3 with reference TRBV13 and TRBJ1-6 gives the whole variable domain AAGVIQSPRHLIKEKRETATLKCYPIPRHDTVYWYQQGPGQDPQFLISFYEKMQSDKGSIPDRFSAQQFSDYHSELNMSSLELGDSALYFCASSIGQGYNSPLHFGNGTRLTVT.

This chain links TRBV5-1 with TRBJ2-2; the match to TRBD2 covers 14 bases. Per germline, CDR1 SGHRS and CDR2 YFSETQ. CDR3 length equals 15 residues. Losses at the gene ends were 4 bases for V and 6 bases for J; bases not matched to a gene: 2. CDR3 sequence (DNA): TGCGCCAGCAGCCCGGGACTAGCGGGAGCCGGGGAGCTGTTTTTT. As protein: CASSPGLAGAGELFF.

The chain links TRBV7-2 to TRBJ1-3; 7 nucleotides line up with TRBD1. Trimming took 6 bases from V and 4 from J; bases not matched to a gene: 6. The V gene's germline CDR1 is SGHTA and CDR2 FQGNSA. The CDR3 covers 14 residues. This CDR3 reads CASSPTGAGNTIYF. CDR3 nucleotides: TGTGCCAGCAGTCCAACAGGGGCAGGAAACACCATATATTTT.

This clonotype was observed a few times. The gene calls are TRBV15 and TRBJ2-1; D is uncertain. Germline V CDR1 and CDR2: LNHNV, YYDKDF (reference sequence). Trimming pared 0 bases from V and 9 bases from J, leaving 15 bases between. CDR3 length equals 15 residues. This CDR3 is CATSRDILLGGEQFF. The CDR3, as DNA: TGTGCCACCAGCAGAGATATACTCTTAGGCGGTGAGCAGTTCTTC.

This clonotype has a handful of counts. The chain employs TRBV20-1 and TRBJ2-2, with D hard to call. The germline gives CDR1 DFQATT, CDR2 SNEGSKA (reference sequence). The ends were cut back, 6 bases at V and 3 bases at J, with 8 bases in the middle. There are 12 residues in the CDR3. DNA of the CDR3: TGCAGTGCCGAAGGATACACCGGGGAGCTGTTTTTT. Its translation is CSAEGYTGELFF.

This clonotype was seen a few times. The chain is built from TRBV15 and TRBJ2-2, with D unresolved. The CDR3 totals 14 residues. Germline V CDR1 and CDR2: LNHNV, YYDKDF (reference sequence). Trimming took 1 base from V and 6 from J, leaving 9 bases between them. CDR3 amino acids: CATSRGGKAGELFF. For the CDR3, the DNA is TGTGCCACCAGCAGAGGCGGAAAGGCCGGGGAGCTGTTTTTT.

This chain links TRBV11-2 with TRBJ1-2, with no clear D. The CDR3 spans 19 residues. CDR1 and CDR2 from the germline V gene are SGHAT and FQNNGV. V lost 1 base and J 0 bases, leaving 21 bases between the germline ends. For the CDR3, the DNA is TGTGCCAGCAGCTTAGCCCCCACCCCCCCGAGGTGGTCTAACTATGGCTACACCTTC. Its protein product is CASSLAPTPPRWSNYGYTF.

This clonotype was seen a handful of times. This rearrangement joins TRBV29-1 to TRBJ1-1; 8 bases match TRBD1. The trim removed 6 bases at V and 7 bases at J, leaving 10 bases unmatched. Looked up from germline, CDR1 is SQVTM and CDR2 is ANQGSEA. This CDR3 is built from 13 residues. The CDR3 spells CSVAMDRDDEAFF. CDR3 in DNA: TGCAGCGTGGCCATGGACAGGGATGATGAAGCTTTCTTT.